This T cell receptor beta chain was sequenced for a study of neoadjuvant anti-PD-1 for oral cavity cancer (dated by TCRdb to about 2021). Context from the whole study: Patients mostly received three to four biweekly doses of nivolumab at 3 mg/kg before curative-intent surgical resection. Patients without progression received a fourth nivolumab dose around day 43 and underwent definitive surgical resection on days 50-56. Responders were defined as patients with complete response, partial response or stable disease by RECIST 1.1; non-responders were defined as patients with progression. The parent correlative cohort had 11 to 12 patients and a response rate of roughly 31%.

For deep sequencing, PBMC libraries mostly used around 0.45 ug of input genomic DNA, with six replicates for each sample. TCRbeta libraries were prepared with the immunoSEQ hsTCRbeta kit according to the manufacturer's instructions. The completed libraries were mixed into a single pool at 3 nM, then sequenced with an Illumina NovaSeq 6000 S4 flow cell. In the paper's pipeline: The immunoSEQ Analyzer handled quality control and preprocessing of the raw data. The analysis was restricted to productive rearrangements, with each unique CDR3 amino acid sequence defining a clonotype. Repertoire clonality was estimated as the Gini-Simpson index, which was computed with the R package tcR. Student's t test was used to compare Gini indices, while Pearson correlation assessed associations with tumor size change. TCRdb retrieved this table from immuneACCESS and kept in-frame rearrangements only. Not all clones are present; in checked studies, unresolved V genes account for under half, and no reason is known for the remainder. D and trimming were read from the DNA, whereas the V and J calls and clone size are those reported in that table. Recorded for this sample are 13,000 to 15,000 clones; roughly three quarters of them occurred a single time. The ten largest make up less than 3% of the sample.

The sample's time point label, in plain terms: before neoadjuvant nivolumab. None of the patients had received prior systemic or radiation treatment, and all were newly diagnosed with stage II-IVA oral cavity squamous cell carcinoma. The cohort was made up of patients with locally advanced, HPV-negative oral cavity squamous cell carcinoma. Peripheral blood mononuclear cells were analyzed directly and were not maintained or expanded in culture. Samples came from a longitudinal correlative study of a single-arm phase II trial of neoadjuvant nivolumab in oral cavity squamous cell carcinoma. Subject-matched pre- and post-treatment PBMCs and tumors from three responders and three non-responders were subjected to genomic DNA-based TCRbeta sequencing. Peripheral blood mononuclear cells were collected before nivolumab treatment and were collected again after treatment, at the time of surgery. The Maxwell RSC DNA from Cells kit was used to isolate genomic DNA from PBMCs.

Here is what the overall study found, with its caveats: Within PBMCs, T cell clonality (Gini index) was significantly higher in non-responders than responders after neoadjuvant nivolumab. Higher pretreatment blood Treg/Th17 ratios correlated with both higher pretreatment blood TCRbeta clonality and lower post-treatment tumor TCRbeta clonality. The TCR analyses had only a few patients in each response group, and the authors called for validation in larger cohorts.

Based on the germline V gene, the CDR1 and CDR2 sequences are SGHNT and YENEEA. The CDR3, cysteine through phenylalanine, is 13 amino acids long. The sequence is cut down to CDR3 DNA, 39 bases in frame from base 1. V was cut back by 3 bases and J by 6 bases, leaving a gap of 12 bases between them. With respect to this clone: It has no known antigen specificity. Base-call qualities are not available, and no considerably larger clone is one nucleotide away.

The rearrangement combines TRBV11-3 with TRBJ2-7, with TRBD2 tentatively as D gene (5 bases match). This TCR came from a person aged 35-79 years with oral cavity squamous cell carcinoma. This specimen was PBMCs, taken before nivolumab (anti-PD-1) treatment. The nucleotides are TGTGCCAGCAGCTTGAGGGCTAGCACCGAGCAGTACTTC. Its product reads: CASSLRASTEQYF.